The rows below give T cell receptor beta chains drawn from one sample of a study of T cell responses to AZD1222 COVID-19 vaccine. The method was immunoSEQ multiplex PCR; TCRdb's version includes in-frame clones alone and lacks a portion of them. The sample records roughly 150,000 clones, 90% to 95% being singletons. Sample: peripheral blood, taken 28 days after the second AZD1222 dose. These TCRs come from an adult who received the AZD1222 COVID-19 vaccine. The CDR3 runs from the conserved cysteine through the conserved F or W. A D gene is named only where the DNA matches it firmly. Rows give clone size only sometimes, using once, few, many, or a class for an expanded clone.

TRBV27,-,-,TRBJ1-5,TGTGCCAGCAGTCAGGGGTCCAGTAGCCAGCCCCAGCATTTT,CASSQGSSSQPQHF
TRBV12-3/TRBV12-4,-,-,TRBJ1-5,TGTGCCAGCAGTCGACAGGCCCTCGCCCCCCAGCATTTT,CASSRQALAPQHF
TRBV30,-,-,TRBJ2-5,TGTGCCTGGAGTGTACCCCCCCAAGAGACCCAGTACTTC,CAWSVPPQETQYF
TRBV30,-,-,TRBJ1-4,TGTGCCTGGAGCCGGGACACGGAAAAACTGTTTTTT,CAWSRDTEKLFF
TRBV5-1,-,-,TRBJ1-6,TGCGCCAGCAGCGAACTAGGGAATTCACCCCTCCACTTT,CASSELGNSPLHF
TRBV27,once,-,TRBJ2-5,TGTGCCAGCAGTCAAAAAGGACGAACCCCAAGGGGGCAAGAGACCCAGTACTTC,CASSQKGRTPRGQETQYF
TRBV3-1/TRBV3-2,once,-,TRBJ2-7,TGTGCCAGCAGCCAGCTGGGACGCTCCTACGAGCAGTACTTC,CASSQLGRSYEQYF
TRBV5-6,-,-,TRBJ2-1,TGTGCCAGCAGCCCTGGTCTTCACTCCTACAATGAGCAGTTCTTC,CASSPGLHSYNEQFF
TRBV28,-,TRBD2,TRBJ2-2,TGTGCCAGCAGTTTAAGGCTAGCGGGGGGGGAGCTGTTTTTT,CASSLRLAGGELFF
TRBV11-2,-,-,TRBJ1-1,TGTGCCAGCAGCCAGTCGGGACTAAGGGAGGCTTTCTTT,CASSQSGLREAFF
TRBV6-2/TRBV6-3,-,TRBD2,TRBJ2-1,TGTGCCAGCAGCTTCAGCGGGGGCCCTTACAATGAGCAGTTCTTC,CASSFSGGPYNEQFF
TRBV5-6,-,TRBD1,TRBJ1-1,TGTGCCAGCAGCTTGGGGAGGGGGCAGCGGCAAATGAACACTGAAGCTTTCTTT,CASSLGRGQRQMNTEAFF
TRBV5-1,-,-,TRBJ2-2,TGCGCCAGCAGCCCGCGCCGTGGGTCCGAAAGAACCGGGGAGCTGTTTTTT,CASSPRRGSERTGELFF
TRBV4-1,-,-,TRBJ1-1,TGCGCCAGCAGCCCCACAGTGAACACTGAAGCTTTCTTT,CASSPTVNTEAFF
TRBV12-3/TRBV12-4,-,TRBD1,TRBJ1-4,TGTGCCAGCATCGGGGACAGTGGAAAACTGTTTTTT,CASIGDSGKLFF
TRBV9,-,TRBD2,TRBJ2-1,TGTGCCAGGGAGGGTCTAGCGGGCAATGAGCAGTTCTTC,CAREGLAGNEQFF
TRBV2,-,-,TRBJ2-7,TGTGCCAGCAGGATTGATGTGCGCTCCTACGAGCAGTACTTC,CASRIDVRSYEQYF
TRBV27,-,-,TRBJ1-5,TGTGCCAGCAGGCCCCCGGGCCGCAATCAGCCCCAGCATTTT,CASRPPGRNQPQHF
TRBV5-1,-,-,TRBJ2-1,TGCGCCAGCAGCTTGGGAGCGGGTGAGCAGTTCTTC,CASSLGAGEQFF
TRBV13,-,TRBD2,TRBJ2-7,TGTGCCAGCAGCTTATATAGCGCGGGAGGGCGTGAGCAGTACTTC,CASSLYSAGGREQYF